The rows below give T cell receptor beta chains drawn from one sample of a study of shared clonotypes between healthy human individuals. Assay: immunoSEQ multiplex PCR; the TCRdb copy retains only in-frame clones and omits some. This table holds around 550,000 clones, around 95% found once. The source material was naive CD8+ T cells sorted from blood. The receptor source for this set is a woman aged 25-40 years in good health. The conserved cysteine and the conserved F or W are not part of the CDR3 here. A D gene is named only where the DNA matches it firmly. Not all rows give a size; the values are once, few, many and, for expanded clones, a class.

>TRBV5-8|-|-
ASSLGGVHSGNTIY
>TRBV30|once|-
AWTLTPARSNTEAF
>TRBV27|once|TRBD2
ASSTGGSFYEQY
>TRBV4-1|-|-
ASSQGLGELF
>TRBV4-1|once|TRBD1
ASSQGQGVARTEAF
>TRBV27|-|-
ASSLVWSAANYGYT
>TRBV13|-|-
ASSRRGSYEQY
>TRBV5-1|-|-
ASSNPTGPVHGYT
>TRBV4-2|-|-
ASSQDGLVWRDGTDTGELF
>TRBV19|-|-
ASSPDYEIEQF
>TRBV2|few|-
ASSEPRNTGELF
>TRBV27|-|TRBD2
ASTAGGKDTQY
>TRBV13|-|TRBD1
ASSPAGTGGGGYT
>TRBV10-3|-|-
AISNTLRSEQY
>TRBV6-6|-|TRBD2
ASSFTSAADTQY
>TRBV28|-|-
ASSFTEYEQY
>TRBV19|-|TRBD2
ASSIDYRGRAGEQY
>TRBV30|-|-
AWSWTEDTQY
>TRBV7-7|-|-
ASSLVGRGNTGELF